This T cell receptor (beta chain) was captured by sequencing in a study of T cell responses to AZD1222 COVID-19 vaccine. General study findings and limits: Epitopes outside B.1.351 and B.1.1.7 mutated regions reportedly drew nearly half of spike TCRs. Repertoire sampling happened only post peak T cell response.

This table comes from immunoSEQ multiplex PCR, and its TCRdb copy is limited to in-frame clones, with some not included. The sample holds 90,000 to 120,000 clones; 89% are singletons and the top ten take 6.6%. About this clone: Its specificity is unknown.

Germline values: CDR1 LGHDT, CDR2 YNNKEL (reference sequence). The CDR3 has 13 residues. V was shortened by 3 bases and J by 5 bases, with 10 bases between the two germline ends. The receptor's source is an adult in good health. The V gene is TRBV3-1 (or the pseudogene TRBV3-2), the J gene TRBJ2-5; weak D call: TRBD2 (5 bases). The sample here was peripheral blood, taken on day 0 of AZD1222 vaccination. The CDR3 DNA follows: TGTGCCAGCAGCCACGCTACTAGTGAGACCCAGTACTTC. It translates to CASSHATSETQYF.